This T cell receptor beta chain stems from a study of vaccination and CD4 T cells after COVID-19. Scientists ran DNA taken from cultured CD4+ T cells through the Oncomine TCR Beta short-read assay for sequencing. Investigators obtained genomic DNA by extraction from cultured CD4+ T cells. TCRdb called the PCR reads again in MiXCR, with one record for every CDR3 protein. Found here are several thousand distinct CDR3 sequences, just under 65% of them singletons; the top ten hold almost 35%. This sample's treatment: 10-day PBMC culture with coronavirus spike peptide pools or control peptides (ViraFEST assay). T cells were expanded with peptide pools, and expanded clonotypes were identified by TCR sequencing. Remarks on this clonotype: Its matching antigen is unknown.

Material: CD4+ T cells from blood, cultured in vitro. This TCR came from a human donor who had recovered from COVID-19.

The CDR3 region is CASSYSIPAHQLGEQYF. The CDR3 DNA reads as TGTGCCAGCAGTTACTCGATCCCAGCCCATCAGCTAGGCGAGCAGTACTTC. The V gene is TRBV6-5, the J gene TRBJ2-7; D is ambiguous. Trimming stripped 0 bases from V and 6 bases from J, with 21 bases between. Germline loops: CDR1 MNHEY, CDR2 SVGAGI. This CDR3 has 17 residues.